This note documents a single T cell receptor (beta chain) sequence. What this receptor recognizes is not known. Base qualities are not provided; no much larger clone lies one nucleotide away. This specimen comes from a study of CD8 T cells in Susac syndrome (dated by TCRdb to between 2018 and 2020). Some background on the complete study: Whether CD8+ T cell activation and differentiation in Susac syndrome was antigen driven was tested using repertoire sequencing.

V is shortened by 0 bases, J by 3 bases, and the region joining them spans 12 bases. The CDR3, from cysteine to phenylalanine, totals 16 residues. The entry retains the CDR3 DNA only, 48 bases that are in frame from base 1. CDR1 and CDR2 are read off the germline V gene as SGHRS and YFSETQ. High-throughput TCR beta sequencing profiled peripheral blood CD8+ and CD4+ T cells from healthy donors, Susac syndrome patients and multiple sclerosis patients. Healthy donors were age- and sex-matched controls. Bulk CD8+ and CD4+ T cells were purified by magnetic negative isolation, while CD8+ TEMRA cells were enriched using FACS. Blood was drawn into EDTA tubes, processed within 24 hours, and PBMCs were isolated by density gradient centrifugation. PBMCs intended for TCR sequencing were frozen in liquid nitrogen and were later thawed in a 37 degrees C water bath. The sorted or isolated CD4+, CD8+ and CD8+ TEMRA cells reached a purity of at least 90%.

RNA was extracted using the RNeasy kit, and roughly 0.5 to 1 microgram was reverse transcribed with random hexamers. The immunoSEQ multiplex PCR assay, covering 54 Vbeta and 13 Jbeta segments, was used to amplify TCR beta CDR3 regions. PCR amplification bias was corrected by using a synthetic template baseline for primer optimization and computational correction. Turning to the authors' computational methods: Only productive sequences were kept, with reads annotated to V, D and J genes according to IMGT and analyzed in immunoSEQ Analyzer. Clonality was computed as one minus Shannon entropy normalized by log2 of the number of productive unique sequences. For each patient and control, public and private clones were evaluated among the 100 most prevalent clones. A clone was defined as Susac-specific if it was absent from the healthy and MS cohorts, from roughly 1,000 published viral clones and from other ImmuneACCESS disease sequences. TCRdb redid the processing of the public reads, applying fastp at Q25 and MiXCR, and retained in-frame beta chains. Rows are combined by CDR3 protein, so each entry shows the most common genes and DNA. TCRdb, rather than the study authors, made the V and J calls. This sample lists 150,000 to 200,000 distinct CDR3 sequences; approximately 93% were detected once. The top ten constitute around 0.1% of the sample.

Study-wide findings and limitations: The study acknowledged that relatively few individuals were included in the TCR sequencing and HLA analysis.

Specimen: CD4+ T cells from PBMCs. The TCR was taken from a human donor in good health. This receptor chain uses TRBV5-1 and TRBJ2-2; matching of 6 bases hints at TRBD2 as the D gene. DNA sequence: TGCGCCAGCAGCTTGGGACCCGGGAGATACACCGGGGAGCTGTTTTTT. This codes for CASSLGPGRYTGELFF.